This T cell receptor (beta chain) was sequenced for a study of CD8+ T cells in alopecia areata. Study summary: Treated patients took oral tofacitinib at 5 to 10 mg twice daily. Study results and limitations: Scalp clonality, together with expanded CD8+ clones among the top 100, fell significantly with tofacitinib. The study also sequences resident alphabeta T cells of normal skin in scalp samples. Among patients, TCR sharing was less clear than in mice, a difference possibly due in part to HLA diversity in the patient population.

Treatment of the sample: oral pan-JAK inhibitor, 5-10 mg twice daily. This clone was found a few times. What it recognizes is unknown. Per the germline V gene, CDR1 is KGHSH and CDR2 is LQKENI. The CDR3 consists of 14 residues. Trimming removed 4 bases from V and 2 bases from J; junction bases left unmatched: 5. Reverse transcribed after extraction, RNA yielded cDNA as the sequencing template. Here immunoSEQ multiplex PCR was the method, and the copy in TCRdb shows in-frame clones only, minus some. Among around 160,000 clones listed, roughly 60% were seen once. This sequence joins TRBV18 and TRBJ2-7, with TRBD1 matching over 7 bases. The clonotype comes from a human donor with alopecia areata. The starting material was CD4+ T cells sorted from blood, obtained at week 24, from a patient treated with tofacitinib. The CDR3 DNA is TGTGCCAGCTCACTCCGGGGACAGACCTACGAGCAGTACTTC. It yields the protein CASSLRGQTYEQYF.